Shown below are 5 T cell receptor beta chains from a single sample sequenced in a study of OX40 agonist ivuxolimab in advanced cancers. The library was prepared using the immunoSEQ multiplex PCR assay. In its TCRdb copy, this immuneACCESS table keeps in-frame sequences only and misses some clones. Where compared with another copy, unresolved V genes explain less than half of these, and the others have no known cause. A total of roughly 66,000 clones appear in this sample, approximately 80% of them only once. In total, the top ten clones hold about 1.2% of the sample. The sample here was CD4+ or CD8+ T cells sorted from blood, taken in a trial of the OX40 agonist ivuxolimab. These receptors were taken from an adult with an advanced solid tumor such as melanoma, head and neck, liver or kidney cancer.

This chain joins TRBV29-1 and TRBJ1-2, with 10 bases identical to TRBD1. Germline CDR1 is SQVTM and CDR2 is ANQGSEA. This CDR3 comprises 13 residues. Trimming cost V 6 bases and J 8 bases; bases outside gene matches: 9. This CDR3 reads CSVAGTGVWGYTF. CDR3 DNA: TGCAGCGTAGCCGGGACAGGGGTCTGGGGCTACACCTTC.

The CDR3 nucleotides are TGTGCTAGTGGTTTGGTTGGTGGGACCTACGAGCAGTACTTC. This sequence encodes CASGLVGGTYEQYF. The rearrangement uses TRBV12-5 and TRBJ2-7; D is uncertain. The V and J ends lost 0 bases and 2 bases respectively, with 8 bases between them. The germline V gene encodes CDR1 LGHNT and CDR2 FRNRAP. CDR3 length equals 14 residues.

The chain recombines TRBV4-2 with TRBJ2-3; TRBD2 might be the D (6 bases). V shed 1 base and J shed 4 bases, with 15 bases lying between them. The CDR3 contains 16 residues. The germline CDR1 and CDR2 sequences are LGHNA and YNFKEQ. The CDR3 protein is CASSQGARGGADTQYF. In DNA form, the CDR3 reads TGTGCCAGCAGCCAAGGGGCGCGGGGAGGCGCAGATACGCAGTATTTT.

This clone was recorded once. The CDR3 sequence is CASSHRQVPPYEQYF. As DNA, the CDR3 is TGTGCCAGCAGCCACAGACAGGTCCCCCCCTACGAGCAGTACTTC. This sequence joins TRBV4-2 and TRBJ2-7; D might be TRBD1 (6 bases). Trimming took off 3 bases at V and 2 bases at J, with 14 bases between the two ends. This CDR3 spans 15 amino acids. Germline V lookup: CDR1 LGHNA, CDR2 YNFKEQ.

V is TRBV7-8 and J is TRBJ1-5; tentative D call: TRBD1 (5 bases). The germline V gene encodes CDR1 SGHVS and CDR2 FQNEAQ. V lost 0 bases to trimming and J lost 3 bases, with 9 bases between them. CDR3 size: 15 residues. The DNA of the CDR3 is TGTGCCAGCAGCTTAGCAACAGGATTCAATCAGCCCCAGCATTTT. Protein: CASSLATGFNQPQHF.